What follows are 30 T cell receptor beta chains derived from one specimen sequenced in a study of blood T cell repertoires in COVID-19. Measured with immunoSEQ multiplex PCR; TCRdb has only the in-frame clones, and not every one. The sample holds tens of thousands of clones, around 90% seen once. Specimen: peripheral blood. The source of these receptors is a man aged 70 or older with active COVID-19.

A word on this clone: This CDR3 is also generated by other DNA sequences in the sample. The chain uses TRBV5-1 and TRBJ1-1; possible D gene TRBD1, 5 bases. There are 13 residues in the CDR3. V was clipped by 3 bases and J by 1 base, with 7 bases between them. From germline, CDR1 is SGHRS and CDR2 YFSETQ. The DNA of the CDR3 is TGCGCCAGCAGCTCCGGACAGAACACTGAAGCTTTCTTT. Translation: CASSSGQNTEAFF.

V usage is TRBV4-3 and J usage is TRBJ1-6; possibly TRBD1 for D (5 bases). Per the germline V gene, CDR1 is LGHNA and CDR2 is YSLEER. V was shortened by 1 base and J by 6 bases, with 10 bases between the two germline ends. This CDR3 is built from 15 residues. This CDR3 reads CASSQVVGLNSPLHF. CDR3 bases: TGCGCCAGCAGCCAAGTCGTGGGGCTTAATTCACCCCTCCACTTT.

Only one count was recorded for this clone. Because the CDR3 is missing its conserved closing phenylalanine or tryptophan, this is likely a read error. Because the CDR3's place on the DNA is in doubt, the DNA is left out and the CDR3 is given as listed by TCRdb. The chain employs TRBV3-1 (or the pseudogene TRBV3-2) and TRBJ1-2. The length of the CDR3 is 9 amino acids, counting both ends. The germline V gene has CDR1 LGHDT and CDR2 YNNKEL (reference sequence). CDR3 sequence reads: CASSQDIAD.

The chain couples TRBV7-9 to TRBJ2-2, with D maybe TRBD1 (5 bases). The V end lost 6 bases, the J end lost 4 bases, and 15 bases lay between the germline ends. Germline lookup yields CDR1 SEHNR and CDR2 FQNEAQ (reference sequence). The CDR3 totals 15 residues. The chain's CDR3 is CASRNLGQVTGELFF. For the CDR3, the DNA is TGTGCCAGCAGGAATTTGGGGCAGGTCACCGGGGAGCTGTTTTTT.

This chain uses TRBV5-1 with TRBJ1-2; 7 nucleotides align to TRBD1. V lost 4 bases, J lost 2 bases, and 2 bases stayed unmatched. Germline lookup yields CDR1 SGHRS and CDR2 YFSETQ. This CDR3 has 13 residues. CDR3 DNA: TGCGCCAGCAGCCCGGGACAGAACTATGGCTACACCTTC. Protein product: CASSPGQNYGYTF.

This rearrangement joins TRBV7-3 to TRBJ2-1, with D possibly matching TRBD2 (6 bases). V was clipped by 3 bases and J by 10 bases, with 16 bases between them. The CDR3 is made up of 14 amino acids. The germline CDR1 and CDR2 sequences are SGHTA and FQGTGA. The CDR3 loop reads CASSFGGGGQEQFF. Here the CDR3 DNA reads TGTGCCAGCAGCTTCGGGGGAGGAGGGCAAGAGCAGTTCTTC.

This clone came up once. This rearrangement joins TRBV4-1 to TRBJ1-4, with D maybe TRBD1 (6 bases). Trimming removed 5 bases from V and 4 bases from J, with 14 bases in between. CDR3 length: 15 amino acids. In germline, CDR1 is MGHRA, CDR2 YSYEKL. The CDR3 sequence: CASSFQGKSNEKLFF. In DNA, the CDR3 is TGCGCCAGCAGCTTCCAGGGGAAGAGTAATGAAAAACTGTTTTTT.

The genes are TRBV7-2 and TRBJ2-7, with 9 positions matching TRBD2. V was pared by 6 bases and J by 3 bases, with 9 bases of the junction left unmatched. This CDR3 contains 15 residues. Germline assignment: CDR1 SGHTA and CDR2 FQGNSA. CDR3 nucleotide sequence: TGTGCCAGCAGGGCTAGCGGGACTGGAATCTACGAGCAGTACTTC. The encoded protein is CASRASGTGIYEQYF.

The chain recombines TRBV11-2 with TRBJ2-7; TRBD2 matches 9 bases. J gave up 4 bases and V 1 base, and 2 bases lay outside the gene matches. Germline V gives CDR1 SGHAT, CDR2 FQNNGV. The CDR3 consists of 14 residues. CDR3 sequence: CASSLGLADYEQYF. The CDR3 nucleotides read TGTGCCAGCAGCTTAGGACTAGCGGATTACGAGCAGTACTTC.

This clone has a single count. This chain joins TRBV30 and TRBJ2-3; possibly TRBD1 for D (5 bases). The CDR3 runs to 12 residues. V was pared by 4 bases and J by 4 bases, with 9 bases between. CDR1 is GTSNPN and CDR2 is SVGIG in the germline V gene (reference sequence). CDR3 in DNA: TGTGCCTGGACTCGGACACCAGATACGCAGTATTTT. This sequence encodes CAWTRTPDTQYF. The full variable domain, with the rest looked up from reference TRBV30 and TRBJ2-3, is SQTIHQWPATLVQPVGSPLSLECTVEGTSNPNLYWYRQAAGRGLQLLFYSVGIGQISSEVPQNLSASRPQDRQFILSSKKLLLSDSGFYLCAWTRTPDTQYFGPGTRLTVL.

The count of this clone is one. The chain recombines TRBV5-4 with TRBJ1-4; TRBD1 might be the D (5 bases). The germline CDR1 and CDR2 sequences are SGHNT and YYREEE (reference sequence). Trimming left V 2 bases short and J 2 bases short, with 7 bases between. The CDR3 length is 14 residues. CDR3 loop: CASSFAGTNEKLFF. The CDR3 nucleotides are TGTGCCAGCAGCTTCGCAGGGACTAATGAAAAACTGTTTTTT.

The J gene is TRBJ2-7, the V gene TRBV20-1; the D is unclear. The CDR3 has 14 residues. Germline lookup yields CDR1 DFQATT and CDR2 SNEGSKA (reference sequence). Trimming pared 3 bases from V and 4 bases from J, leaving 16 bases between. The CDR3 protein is CSASLGGPGYEQYF. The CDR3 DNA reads TGCAGTGCTAGTTTAGGTGGGCCCGGTTACGAGCAGTACTTC.

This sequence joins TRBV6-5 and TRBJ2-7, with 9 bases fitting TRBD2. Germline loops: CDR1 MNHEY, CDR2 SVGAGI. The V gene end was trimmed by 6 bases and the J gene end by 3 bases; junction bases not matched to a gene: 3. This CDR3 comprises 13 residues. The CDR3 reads CASSASGNYEQYF. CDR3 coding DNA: TGTGCCAGCAGCGCTAGCGGGAACTACGAGCAGTACTTC.

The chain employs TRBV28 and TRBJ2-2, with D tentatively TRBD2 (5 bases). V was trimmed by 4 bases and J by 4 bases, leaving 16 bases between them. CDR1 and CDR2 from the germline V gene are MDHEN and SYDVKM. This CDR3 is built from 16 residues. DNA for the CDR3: TGTGCCAGCAGTTCCCCCCGCACCGAGGGCACCGGGGAGCTGTTTTTT. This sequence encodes CASSSPRTEGTGELFF.

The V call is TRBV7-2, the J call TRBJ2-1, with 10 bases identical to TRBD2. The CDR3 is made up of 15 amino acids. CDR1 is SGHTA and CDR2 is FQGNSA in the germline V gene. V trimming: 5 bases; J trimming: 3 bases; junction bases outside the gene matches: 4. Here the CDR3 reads CASSPSSGSYNEQFF. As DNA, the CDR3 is TGTGCCAGCAGCCCATCTAGCGGGAGCTACAATGAGCAGTTCTTC.

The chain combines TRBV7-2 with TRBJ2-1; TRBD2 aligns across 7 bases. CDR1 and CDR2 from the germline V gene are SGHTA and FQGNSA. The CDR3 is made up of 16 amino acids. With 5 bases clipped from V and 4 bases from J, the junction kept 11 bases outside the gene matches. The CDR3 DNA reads TGTGCCAGCAGCCTTGATACTAGCGCCAATTACAATGAGCAGTTCTTC. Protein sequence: CASSLDTSANYNEQFF.

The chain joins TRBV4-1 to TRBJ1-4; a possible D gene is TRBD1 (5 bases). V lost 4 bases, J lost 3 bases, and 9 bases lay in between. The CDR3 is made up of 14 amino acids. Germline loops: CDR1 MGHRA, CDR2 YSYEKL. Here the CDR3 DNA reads TGCGCCAGCAGCCCTTCAGGGCCTAATGAAAAACTGTTTTTT. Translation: CASSPSGPNEKLFF.

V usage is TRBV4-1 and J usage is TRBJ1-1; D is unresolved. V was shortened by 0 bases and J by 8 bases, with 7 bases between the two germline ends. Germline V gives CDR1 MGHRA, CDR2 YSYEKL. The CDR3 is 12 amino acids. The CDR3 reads CASSQDGSEAFF. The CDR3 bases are TGCGCCAGCAGCCAAGACGGGAGCGAAGCTTTCTTT.

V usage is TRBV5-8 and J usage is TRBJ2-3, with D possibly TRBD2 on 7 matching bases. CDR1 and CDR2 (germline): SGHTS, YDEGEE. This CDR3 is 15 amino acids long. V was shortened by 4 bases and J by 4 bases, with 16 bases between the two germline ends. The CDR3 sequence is CASSPRGAVADTQYF. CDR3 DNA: TGTGCCAGCAGCCCCCGGGGGGCTGTGGCAGATACGCAGTATTTT.

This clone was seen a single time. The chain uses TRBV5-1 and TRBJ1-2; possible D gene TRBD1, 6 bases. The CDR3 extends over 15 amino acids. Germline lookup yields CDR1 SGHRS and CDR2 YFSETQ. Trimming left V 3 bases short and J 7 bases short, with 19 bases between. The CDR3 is CASSWNRDRSGGYTF. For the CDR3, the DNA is TGCGCCAGCAGCTGGAACAGGGATAGGTCTGGTGGCTACACCTTC.

CDR3 bases: TGTGCCAGCAGCTCTTTACCACAGGGTCAGCCCCAGCATTTT. It yields the protein CASSSLPQGQPQHF. This chain links TRBV7-2 with TRBJ1-5, with D possibly matching TRBD1 (6 bases). The V end was cut by 4 bases, the J end by 6 bases, with 13 bases between. The germline gives CDR1 SGHTA, CDR2 FQGNSA. CDR3 length: 14 residues.

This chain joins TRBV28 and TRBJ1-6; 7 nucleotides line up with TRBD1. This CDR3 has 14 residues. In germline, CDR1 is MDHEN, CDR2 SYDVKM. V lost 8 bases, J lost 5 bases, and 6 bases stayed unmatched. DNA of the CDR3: TGTGCCAGCCGGGGGACAGATAATAATTCACCCCTCCACTTT. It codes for CASRGTDNNSPLHF.

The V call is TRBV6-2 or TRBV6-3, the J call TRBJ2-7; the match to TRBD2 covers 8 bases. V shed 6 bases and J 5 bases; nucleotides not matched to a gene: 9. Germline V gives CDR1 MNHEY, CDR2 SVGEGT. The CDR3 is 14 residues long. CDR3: CASSPSGFINEQYF. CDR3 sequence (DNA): TGTGCCAGCAGCCCTAGCGGGTTTATTAACGAGCAGTACTTC.

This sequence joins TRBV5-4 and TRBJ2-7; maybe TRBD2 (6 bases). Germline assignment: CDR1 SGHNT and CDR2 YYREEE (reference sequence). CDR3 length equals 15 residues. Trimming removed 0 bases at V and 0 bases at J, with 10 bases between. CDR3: CASSLAGSVSYEQYF. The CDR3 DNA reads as TGTGCCAGCAGCTTGGCCGGGAGTGTCTCCTACGAGCAGTACTTC. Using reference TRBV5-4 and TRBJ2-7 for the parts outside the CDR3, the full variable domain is ETGVTQSPTHLIKTRGQQVTLRCSSQSGHNTVSWYQQALGQGPQFIFQYYREEENGRGNFPPRFSGLQFPNYSSELNVNALELDDSALYLCASSLAGSVSYEQYFGPGTRLTVT.

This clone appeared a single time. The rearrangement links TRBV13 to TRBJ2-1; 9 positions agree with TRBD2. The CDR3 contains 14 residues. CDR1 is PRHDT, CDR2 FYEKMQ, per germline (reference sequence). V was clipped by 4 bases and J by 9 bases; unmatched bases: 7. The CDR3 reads CASSSLAGRREQFF. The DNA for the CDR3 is TGTGCCAGCAGCTCCCTAGCGGGACGGCGTGAGCAGTTCTTC.

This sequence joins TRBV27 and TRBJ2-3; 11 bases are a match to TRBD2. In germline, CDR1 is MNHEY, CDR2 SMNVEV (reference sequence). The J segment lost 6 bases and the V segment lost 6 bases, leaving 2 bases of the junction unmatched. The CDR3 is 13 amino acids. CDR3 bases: TGTGCCAGCAGACTAGCGGGAGCGGATACGCAGTATTTT. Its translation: CASRLAGADTQYF.

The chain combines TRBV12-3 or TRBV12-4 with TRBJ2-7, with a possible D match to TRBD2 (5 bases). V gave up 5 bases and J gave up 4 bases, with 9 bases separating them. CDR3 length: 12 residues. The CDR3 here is CASSPRGYEQYF. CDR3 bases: TGTGCCAGCAGTCCCCGGGGTTACGAGCAGTACTTC.

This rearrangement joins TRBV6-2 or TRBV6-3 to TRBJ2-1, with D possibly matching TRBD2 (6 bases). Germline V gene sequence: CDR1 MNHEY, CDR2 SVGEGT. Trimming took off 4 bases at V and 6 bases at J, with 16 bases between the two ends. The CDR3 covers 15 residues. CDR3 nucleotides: TGTGCCAGCAGTTTTGGAGGGGCCCCCTCCAATGAGCAGTTCTTC. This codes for CASSFGGAPSNEQFF.

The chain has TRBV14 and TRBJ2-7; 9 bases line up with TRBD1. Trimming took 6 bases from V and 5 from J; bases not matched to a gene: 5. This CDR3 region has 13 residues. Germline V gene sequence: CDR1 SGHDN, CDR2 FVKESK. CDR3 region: CASSLTGGHEQYF. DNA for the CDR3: TGTGCCAGCAGTCTTACAGGGGGCCACGAGCAGTACTTC.

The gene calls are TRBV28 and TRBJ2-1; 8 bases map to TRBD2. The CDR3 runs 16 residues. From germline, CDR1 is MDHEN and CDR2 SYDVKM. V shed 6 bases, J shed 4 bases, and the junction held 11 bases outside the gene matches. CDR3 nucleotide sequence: TGTGCCAGCAGACCCCGCGCGGGAGGTCCTTACAATGAGCAGTTCTTC. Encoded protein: CASRPRAGGPYNEQFF. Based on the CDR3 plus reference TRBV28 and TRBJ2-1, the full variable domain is DVKVTQSSRYLVKRTGEKVFLECVQDMDHENMFWYRQDPGLGLRLIYFSYDVKMKEKGDIPEGYSVSREKKERFSLILESASTNQTSMYLCASRPRAGGPYNEQFFGPGTRLTVL.